This T cell receptor (beta chain) was captured by sequencing in a study of shared clonotypes between healthy human individuals. The CDR3 has 16 residues. The V gene's germline CDR1 is MGHRA and CDR2 YSYEKL. Naive CD8 isolation took CD45RO-negative cells positively selected for CCR7 and excluded terminally differentiated effector memory CD45RA+ cells. The method was immunoSEQ multiplex PCR; TCRdb's version includes in-frame clones alone and lacks a portion of them. This table holds roughly 550,000 clones, about 95% found once. The receptor was isolated from a woman in her twenties or thirties in good health. The V and J genes are TRBV4-1 and TRBJ2-5; TRBD2 aligns across 10 bases. The J call is uncertain, as TRBJ2-7 better fits the DNA end. The sequencing sample was made of naive CD8+ T cells sorted from blood. The CDR3 loop reads CASSQPRTSGSYEQYF. Written as DNA, the CDR3 is TGCGCCAGCAGCCAACCACGGACTAGCGGCTCCTACGAGCAGTACTTC.